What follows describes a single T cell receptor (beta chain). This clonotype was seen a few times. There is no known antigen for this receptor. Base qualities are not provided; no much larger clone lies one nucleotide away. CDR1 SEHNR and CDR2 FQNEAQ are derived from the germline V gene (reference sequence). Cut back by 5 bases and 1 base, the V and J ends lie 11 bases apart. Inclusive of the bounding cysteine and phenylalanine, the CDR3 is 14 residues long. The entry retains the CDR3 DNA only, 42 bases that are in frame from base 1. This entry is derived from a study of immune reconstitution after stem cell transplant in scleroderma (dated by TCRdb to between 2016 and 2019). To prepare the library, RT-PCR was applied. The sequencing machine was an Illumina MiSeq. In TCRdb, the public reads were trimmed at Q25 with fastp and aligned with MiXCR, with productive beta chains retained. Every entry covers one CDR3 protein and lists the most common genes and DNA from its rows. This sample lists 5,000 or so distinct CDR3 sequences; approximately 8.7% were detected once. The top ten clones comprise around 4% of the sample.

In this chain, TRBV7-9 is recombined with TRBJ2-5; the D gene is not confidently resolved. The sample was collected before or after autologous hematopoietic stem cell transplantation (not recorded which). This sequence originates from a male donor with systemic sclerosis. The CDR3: CASSPPGGQETQYF. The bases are TGTGCCAGCAGCCCGCCGGGTGGCCAAGAGACCCAGTACTTC.